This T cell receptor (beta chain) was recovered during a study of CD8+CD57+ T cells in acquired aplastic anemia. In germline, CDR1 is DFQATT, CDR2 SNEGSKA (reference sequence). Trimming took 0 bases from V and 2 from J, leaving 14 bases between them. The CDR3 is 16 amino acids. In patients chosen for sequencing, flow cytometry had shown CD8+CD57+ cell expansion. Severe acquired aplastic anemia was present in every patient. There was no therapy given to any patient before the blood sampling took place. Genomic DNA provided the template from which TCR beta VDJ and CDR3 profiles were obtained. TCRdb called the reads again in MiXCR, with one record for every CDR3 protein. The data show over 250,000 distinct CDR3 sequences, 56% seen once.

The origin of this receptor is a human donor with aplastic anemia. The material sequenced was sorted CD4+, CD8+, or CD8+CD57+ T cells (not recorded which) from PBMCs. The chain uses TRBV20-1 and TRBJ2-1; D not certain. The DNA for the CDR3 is TGCAGTGCTAGAGAAGTAGGACGCGGAGCCTACAATGAGCAGTTCTTC. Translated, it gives CSAREVGRGAYNEQFF.